This T cell receptor beta chain came from a study of blood T cell repertoires in COVID-19. Study-level information: Researchers got acute and convalescent COVID-19 samples from the United States, Italy and Spain.

The germline gives CDR1 SGHVS, CDR2 FNYEAQ. This CDR3 has 15 residues. Trimming left V 5 bases short and J 6 bases short, with 18 bases between. Original data processing: The assay estimated nucleated cells by amplifying reference gene primers. Libraries were prepared by immunoSEQ multiplex PCR; TCRdb keeps only in-frame clonotypes and omits some of them. V, J and clone size derive from that table, while D and trimming were established from the DNA sequence. Of 150,000 to 180,000 clones listed, around 84% are singletons. V and J are TRBV7-6 and TRBJ2-3; unclear D gene. This receptor was obtained from a man at least 80 years old with acute or convalescent COVID-19. The sequencing input was peripheral blood. Written as DNA, the CDR3 is TGTGCCAGCAGCGCCCCATACCGGAGCATGGATACGCAGTATTTT. It translates to CASSAPYRSMDTQYF.